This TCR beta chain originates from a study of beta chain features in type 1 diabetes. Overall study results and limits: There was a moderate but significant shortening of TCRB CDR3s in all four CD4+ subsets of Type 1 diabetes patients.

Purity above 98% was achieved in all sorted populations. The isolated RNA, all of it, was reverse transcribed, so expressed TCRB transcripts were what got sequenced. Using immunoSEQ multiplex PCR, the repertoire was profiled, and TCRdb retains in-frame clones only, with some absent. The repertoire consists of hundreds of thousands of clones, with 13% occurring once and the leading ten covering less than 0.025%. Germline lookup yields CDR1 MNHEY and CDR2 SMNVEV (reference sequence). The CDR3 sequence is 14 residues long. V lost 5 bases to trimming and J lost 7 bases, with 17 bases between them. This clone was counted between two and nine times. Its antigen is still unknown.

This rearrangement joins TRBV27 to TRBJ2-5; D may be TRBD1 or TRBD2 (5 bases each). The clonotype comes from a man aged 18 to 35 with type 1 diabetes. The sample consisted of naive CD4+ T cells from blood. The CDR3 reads CASSALGRWGTQYF. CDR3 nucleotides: TGTGCCAGCAGTGCGTTGGGACGGTGGGGGACCCAGTACTTC.